A single sample gave rise to the 13 T cell receptor beta chains below, sequenced in a study of blood T cell repertoires in COVID-19. The protocol was immunoSEQ multiplex PCR, while the TCRdb copy is restricted to in-frame clones and leaves out a portion. In the table there are 100,000 to 150,000 clones, approximately 88% of which are singletons. Sequenced sample: peripheral blood. The receptors stem from an older man with active COVID-19.

As regards this clone: Other DNA sequences of this sample code for an identical CDR3. V usage is TRBV2 and J usage is TRBJ1-5; TRBD1 is a possible D gene (5 bases). Germline-derived CDR1 and CDR2 are SNHLY and FYNNEI. The CDR3 has 14 residues. The ends were cut back, 4 bases at V and 0 bases at J, with 7 bases in the middle. The CDR3 coding sequence is TGTGCCAGCAGTGCCCAGGGTAGCAATCAGCCCCAGCATTTT. Translation: CASSAQGSNQPQHF.

On this clone itself: Different DNA sequences within this sample yield the same CDR3. The V gene is TRBV19, the J gene TRBJ2-1; D is undetermined. This CDR3 has 13 residues. V was trimmed by 2 bases and J by 4 bases, leaving 6 bases between them. In germline, CDR1 is LNHDA, CDR2 SQIVND (reference sequence). CDR3 DNA sequence: TGTGCCAGTAGTATACCCCCTTACAATGAGCAGTTCTTC. This sequence encodes CASSIPPYNEQFF.

The chain employs TRBV28 and TRBJ1-4, with D perhaps TRBD1 (6 bases). CDR1 and CDR2 (germline): MDHEN, SYDVKM. Trimming removed 2 bases from V and 11 bases from J, with 9 bases in between. The CDR3 contains 12 residues. The CDR3 sequence is CASSLQGQKLFF. The DNA of the CDR3 is TGTGCCAGCAGTTTACAGGGGCAGAAACTGTTTTTT.

The rearrangement joins TRBV3-1 (or the pseudogene TRBV3-2) to TRBJ2-5; D uncertain. CDR3 length equals 14 residues. Germline V gene sequence: CDR1 LGHDT, CDR2 YNNKEL (reference sequence). V lost 0 bases to trimming and J lost 2 bases, with 7 bases between them. The DNA for the CDR3 is TGTGCCAGCAGCCAAGACTTCCGGCAAGAGACCCAGTACTTC. Its protein is CASSQDFRQETQYF.

This sequence joins TRBV6-6 and TRBJ2-3; 9 bases agree with TRBD2. V shed 2 bases and J 4 bases; nucleotides not matched to a gene: 1. CDR1 and CDR2 from the germline V gene are MNHNY and SVGAGI (reference sequence). The CDR3 is made up of 14 amino acids. CDR3 sequence reads: CASSYVAGADTQYF. In nucleotides, the CDR3 is TGTGCCAGCAGTTACGTAGCGGGAGCAGATACGCAGTATTTT.

The chain has TRBV11-2 and TRBJ2-1; 10 nucleotides match TRBD2. V lost 0 bases and J lost 1; bases outside the gene matches: 0. CDR3 length: 16 residues. Germline CDR1 and CDR2: SGHAT and FQNNGV. In DNA, the CDR3 is TGTGCCAGCAGCTTAGATAGCGGGGGGTCCTACAATGAGCAGTTCTTC. Translation: CASSLDSGGSYNEQFF.

V gene TRBV18 combines with J gene TRBJ1-1; TRBD1 agrees at 9 bases. The V and J ends lost 4 bases and 1 base, in that order; junction bases with no gene match: 10. CDR1 is KGHSH, CDR2 LQKENI, per germline. The CDR3 runs 17 residues. The CDR3 nucleotides are TGTGCCAGCTCACAACAACAGGGGGCTCAGGGGAACACTGAAGCTTTCTTT. Translating it yields CASSQQQGAQGNTEAFF.

Concerning this clone: An end of the junction differs from the germline gene, which may be a read error. The chain couples TRBV28 to TRBJ1-2; TRBD1 aligns across 7 bases. Germline CDR1 and CDR2: MDHEN and SYDVKM. This CDR3 is 13 amino acids long. The chain's CDR3 is CASSPPRRGWGNF. In DNA, the CDR3 is TGTGCCAGCAGTCCTCCTCGCAGGGGGTGGGGGAACTTC.

V usage is TRBV7-9 and J usage is TRBJ1-4; TRBD1 aligns across 7 bases. This CDR3 has 14 residues. V shed 5 bases, J shed 8 bases, and the junction held 8 bases outside the gene matches. In germline, CDR1 is SEHNR, CDR2 FQNEAQ (reference sequence). As DNA, the CDR3 is TGTGCCAGCAGCGTGACAGGGCGCGGGGAAAAACTGTTTTTT. This gives the protein CASSVTGRGEKLFF.

The chain employs TRBV5-1 and TRBJ2-3; 9 bases agree with TRBD2. Losses at the gene ends were 4 bases for V and 5 bases for J; bases not matched to a gene: 11. The CDR3 consists of 16 residues. CDR1 and CDR2 (germline): SGHRS, YFSETQ. CDR3 DNA: TGCGCCAGCAGCCGAGCGGGAGGCTCTGGTGGAGATACGCAGTATTTT. As protein: CASSRAGGSGGDTQYF.

The rearrangement joins TRBV29-1 to TRBJ2-1; D gene uncertain. Germline V gives CDR1 SQVTM, CDR2 ANQGSEA. The CDR3 runs 13 residues. V gave up 5 bases and J gave up 0 bases, with 8 bases separating them. The CDR3 is CSVSMSSYNEQFF. CDR3 in DNA: TGCAGCGTTAGCATGAGCTCCTACAATGAGCAGTTCTTC.

V gene TRBV10-2 combines with J gene TRBJ1-1, with D uncertain. V dropped 4 bases and J dropped 4 bases, with 7 bases sitting between them. Germline lookup yields CDR1 WSHSY and CDR2 SAAADI. CDR3 length: 12 amino acids. The CDR3: CASSGGSTEAFF. CDR3 DNA: TGCGCCAGCAGTGGTGGCAGCACTGAAGCTTTCTTT.

CDR3 nucleotide sequence: TGTGCCACTGGGGCTAGCGGAGCAGATACGCAGTATTTT. Amino acid sequence: CATGASGADTQYF. The gene calls are TRBV5-4 and TRBJ2-3, with 7 bases that match TRBD2. This CDR3 region has 13 residues. CDR1 is SGHNT, CDR2 YYREEE, per germline (reference sequence). Trimming at V came to 9 bases and at J to 4 bases, leaving 8 bases not matched to a gene.